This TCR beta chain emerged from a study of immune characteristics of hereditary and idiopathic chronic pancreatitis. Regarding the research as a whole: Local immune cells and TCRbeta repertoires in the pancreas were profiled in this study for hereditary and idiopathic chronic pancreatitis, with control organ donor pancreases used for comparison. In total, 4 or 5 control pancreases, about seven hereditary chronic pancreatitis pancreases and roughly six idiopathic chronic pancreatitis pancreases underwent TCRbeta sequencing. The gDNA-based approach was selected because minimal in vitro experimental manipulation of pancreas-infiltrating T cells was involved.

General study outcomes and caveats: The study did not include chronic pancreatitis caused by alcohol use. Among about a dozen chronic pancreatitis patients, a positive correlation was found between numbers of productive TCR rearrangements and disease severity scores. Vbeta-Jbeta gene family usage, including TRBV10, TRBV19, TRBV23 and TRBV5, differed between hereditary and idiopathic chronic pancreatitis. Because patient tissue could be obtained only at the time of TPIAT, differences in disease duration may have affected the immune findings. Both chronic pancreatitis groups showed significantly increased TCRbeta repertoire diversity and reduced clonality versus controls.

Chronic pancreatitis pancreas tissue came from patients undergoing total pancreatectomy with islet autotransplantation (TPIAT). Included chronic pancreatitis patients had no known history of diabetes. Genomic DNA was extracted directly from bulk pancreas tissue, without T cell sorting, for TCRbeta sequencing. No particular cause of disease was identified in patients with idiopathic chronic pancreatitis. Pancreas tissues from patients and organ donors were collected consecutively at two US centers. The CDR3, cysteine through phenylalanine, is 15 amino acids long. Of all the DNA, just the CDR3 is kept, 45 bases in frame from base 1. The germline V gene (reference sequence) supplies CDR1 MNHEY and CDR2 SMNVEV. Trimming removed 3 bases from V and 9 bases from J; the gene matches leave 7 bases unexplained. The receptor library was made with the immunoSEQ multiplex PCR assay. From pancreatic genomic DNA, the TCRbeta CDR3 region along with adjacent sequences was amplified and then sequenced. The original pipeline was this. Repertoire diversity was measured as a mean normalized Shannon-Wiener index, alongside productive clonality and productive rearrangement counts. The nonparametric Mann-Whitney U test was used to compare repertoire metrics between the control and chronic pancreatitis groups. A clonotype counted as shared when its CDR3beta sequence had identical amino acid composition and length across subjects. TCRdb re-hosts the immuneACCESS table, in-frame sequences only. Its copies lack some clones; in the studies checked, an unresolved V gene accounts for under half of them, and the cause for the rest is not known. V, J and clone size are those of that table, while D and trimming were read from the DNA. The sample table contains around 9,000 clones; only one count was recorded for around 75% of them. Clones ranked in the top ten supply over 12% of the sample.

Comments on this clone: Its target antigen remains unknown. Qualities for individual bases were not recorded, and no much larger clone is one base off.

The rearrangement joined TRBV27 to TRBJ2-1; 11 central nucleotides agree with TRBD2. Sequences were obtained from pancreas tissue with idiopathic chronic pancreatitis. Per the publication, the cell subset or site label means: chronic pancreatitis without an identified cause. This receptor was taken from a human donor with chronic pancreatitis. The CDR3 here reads CASSFMTSGEAEQFF. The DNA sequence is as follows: TGTGCCAGCAGTTTTATGACTAGCGGGGAGGCTGAGCAGTTCTTC.